The rows below give T cell receptor beta chains drawn from one sample of a study of cytomegalovirus exposure and HLA in healthy donors. The data were produced by immunoSEQ multiplex PCR, yet TCRdb's version contains in-frame clones alone and is incomplete. This table holds some 80,000 clones, over 85% found once. Material: PBMCs. The receptors come from a woman under 30 in good health and CMV-seronegative. CDR3s include the opening cysteine and the closing phenylalanine or tryptophan. The D gene is left open where the match is weak.

v_gene: TRBV6-6
d_gene: TRBD2
j_gene: TRBJ2-7
CDR3aa: CASSYSGGGEQYF
CDR3nt: TGTGCCAGCAGTTACTCTGGCGGGGGCGAGCAGTACTTC

v_gene: TRBV2
d_gene: -
j_gene: TRBJ2-7
CDR3aa: CASSAGQTSYEQYF
CDR3nt: TGTGCCAGCAGTGCTGGACAGACCTCCTACGAGCAGTACTTC

v_gene: TRBV5-1
d_gene: -
j_gene: TRBJ2-2
CDR3aa: CASIQEGLNTGELFF
CDR3nt: TGCGCCAGCATCCAGGAGGGATTGAACACCGGGGAGCTGTTTTTT

v_gene: TRBV14
d_gene: -
j_gene: TRBJ2-7
CDR3aa: CASSQVSPGAEQYF
CDR3nt: TGTGCCAGCAGCCAAGTTTCTCCCGGTGCCGAGCAGTACTTC

v_gene: TRBV4-1
d_gene: TRBD1
j_gene: TRBJ2-7
CDR3aa: CASSQVPGQGLPWEQYF
CDR3nt: TGCGCCAGCAGCCAAGTTCCGGGACAGGGGCTTCCTTGGGAGCAGTACTTC

v_gene: TRBV7-2
d_gene: -
j_gene: TRBJ1-5
CDR3aa: CASNRGNSNQPQHF
CDR3nt: TGTGCCAGCAATAGGGGTAATAGCAATCAGCCCCAGCATTTT

v_gene: TRBV27
d_gene: TRBD1
j_gene: TRBJ1-3
CDR3aa: CASRTTWTGSGNTIYF
CDR3nt: TGTGCCAGCAGGACGACATGGACAGGTTCGGGAAACACCATATATTTT

v_gene: TRBV9
d_gene: TRBD1
j_gene: TRBJ2-3
CDR3aa: CASSADRPTDTQYF
CDR3nt: TGTGCCAGCAGCGCGGACAGGCCCACAGATACGCAGTATTTT

v_gene: TRBV21-1
d_gene: -
j_gene: TRBJ1-5
CDR3aa: CASSRKKGASNQPQHF
CDR3nt: TGTGCCAGCAGCAGAAAAAAGGGGGCAAGCAATCAGCCCCAGCATTTT

v_gene: TRBV27
d_gene: TRBD1
j_gene: TRBJ2-7
CDR3aa: CASSSGTGASEQYF
CDR3nt: TGTGCCAGCAGTTCCGGGACAGGGGCGTCCGAGCAGTACTTC

v_gene: TRBV12-5
d_gene: -
j_gene: TRBJ2-7
CDR3aa: CASGLQGMNEQYF
CDR3nt: TGTGCTAGTGGTTTGCAGGGGATGAACGAGCAGTACTTC

v_gene: TRBV27
d_gene: -
j_gene: TRBJ1-2
CDR3aa: CASSFSTDGYYGYTF
CDR3nt: TGTGCCAGCAGTTTCTCGACAGATGGCTACTATGGCTACACCTTC

v_gene: TRBV5-1
d_gene: -
j_gene: TRBJ2-3
CDR3aa: CASSLLKADTQYF
CDR3nt: TGCGCCAGCAGCTTGCTTAAAGCCGATACGCAGTATTTT

v_gene: TRBV7-2
d_gene: -
j_gene: TRBJ2-1
CDR3aa: CASSLYGSYNEQFF
CDR3nt: TGTGCCAGCAGCTTATATGGCAGCTACAATGAGCAGTTCTTC

v_gene: TRBV9
d_gene: -
j_gene: TRBJ1-1
CDR3aa: CASSVDNTRNTEAFF
CDR3nt: TGTGCCAGCAGCGTAGATAACACCCGAAACACTGAAGCTTTCTTT